This is a list of T cell receptor beta chains from one sample in a study of human T cells and chemical hapten exposure. TCRdb re-called the RACE reads through MiXCR, storing one row per CDR3 protein. Among 150,000 to 200,000 distinct CDR3 sequences listed, roughly 25% were seen once. The specimen comprised whole blood, sampled in connection with sensitization to the hapten diphenylcyclopropenone (DPC). These receptors were collected from a woman younger than 35 with alopecia areata. Some clones in this sample may be carry-over from other donors' samples. CDR3s include the opening cysteine and the closing phenylalanine or tryptophan. The D gene is left open where the match is weak. Rows give clone size only sometimes, using once, few, many, or a class for an expanded clone.

J gene	clone size	CDR3 length	V gene	D gene	CDR3 protein	CDR3 DNA
TRBJ2-7	.	13	TRBV29-1	.	CSILRLDSYEQYF	TGCAGCATTCTTCGACTGGACTCCTACGAGCAGTACTTC
TRBJ2-3	.	16	TRBV28	.	CASSSPRQRLTDTQYF	TGTGCCAGCAGTTCTCCCCGACAGAGACTCACAGATACGCAGTATTTT
TRBJ1-2	.	12	TRBV3-1	.	CASSQGVKGYTF	TGTGCCAGCAGCCAAGGCGTCAAGGGCTACACCTTC
TRBJ2-7	few	15	TRBV27	TRBD2	CASRAGLAGDEEQYF	TGTGCCAGCAGGGCTGGACTAGCGGGGGATGAGGAGCAGTACTTC
TRBJ1-1	few	13	TRBV6-2/TRBV6-3	TRBD1	CASRRDSYTEAFF	TGTGCCAGCAGGAGGGACAGTTACACTGAAGCTTTCTTT
TRBJ1-5	once	13	TRBV7-2	.	CASSLHHNQPQHF	TGTGCCAGCAGCTTACACCACAATCAGCCCCAGCATTTT
TRBJ2-2	.	14	TRBV3-1	.	CASSHKGTGGELFF	TGTGCCAGCAGCCATAAGGGTACGGGCGGGGAGCTGTTTTTT
TRBJ2-5	few	12	TRBV7-2	.	CASSPTWETQYF	TGTGCCAGCAGCCCAACTTGGGAGACCCAGTACTTC
TRBJ1-1	many	14	TRBV28	TRBD1	CASSLSGGGTEAFF	TGTGCCAGCAGTTTATCAGGGGGTGGTACTGAAGCTTTCTTT
TRBJ2-3	few	14	TRBV2	.	CASSSDGVLNTQYF	TGTGCCAGCAGTTCCGACGGAGTCCTAAATACGCAGTATTTT
TRBJ2-3	.	14	TRBV12-3/TRBV12-4	.	CASTLWRLTDTQYF	TGTGCCAGCACTCTGTGGCGGTTGACCGATACGCAGTATTTT
TRBJ2-3	.	14	TRBV29-1	.	CSAAQQGSTDTQYF	TGCAGCGCTGCCCAACAGGGATCAACAGATACGCAGTATTTT
TRBJ2-1	few	16	TRBV7-3	TRBD2	CASSFKRDSSYNEQFF	TGTGCCAGCAGCTTCAAGCGGGACTCTTCCTACAATGAGCAGTTCTTC
TRBJ1-5	few	17	TRBV7-8	.	CASSPWPGHLSNQPQHF	TGTGCCAGCAGCCCCTGGCCCGGACACCTTAGCAATCAGCCCCAGCATTTT
TRBJ2-7	.	11	TRBV20-1	.	CSANQDYEQYF	TGCAGTGCTAACCAAGACTACGAGCAGTACTTC
TRBJ2-1	.	16	TRBV4-1	.	CASSLHVGPRQNEQFF	TGCGCCAGCAGCCTCCATGTGGGACCCAGGCAGAATGAGCAGTTCTTC
TRBJ2-1	few	15	TRBV6-2/TRBV6-3	TRBD2	CASSLLGLAFNEQFF	TGTGCCAGCAGTTTACTGGGACTAGCGTTCAATGAGCAGTTCTTC
TRBJ1-2	.	11	TRBV20-1	TRBD1	CTPGQGPGYTF	TGCACCCCGGGACAGGGACCTGGCTACACCTTC
TRBJ2-3	.	15	TRBV5-1	TRBD2	CASSPGGGPTDTQYF	TGCGCCAGCAGCCCAGGCGGGGGGCCCACAGATACGCAGTATTTT
TRBJ2-7	.	14	TRBV7-2	.	CASSSGVGVSEQYF	TGTGCCAGCAGCTCCGGGGTTGGGGTTAGCGAGCAGTACTTC